This T cell receptor beta chain was sequenced in a study of tumor-infiltrating lymphocytes in primary liver carcinoma. The germline V gene encodes CDR1 DFQATT and CDR2 SNEGSKA (reference sequence). V was trimmed by 5 bases and J by 1 base, leaving 15 bases between them. The CDR3 spans 14 residues. Using a constant-region primer together with ProtoScript II reverse transcriptase, TCR beta cDNA was made from roughly 540 ng of total RNA. A slightly modified ARM-PCR protocol with three nested multiplex PCR rounds produced these TCR beta libraries. TRBV1-TRBV30 forward primers paired with a C-beta reverse primer drove the first two PCR rounds, around 9 cycles each. One entry per CDR3 protein, called by TCRdb with MiXCR from the multiplex PCR reads. Of about 92,000 distinct CDR3 sequences in the sample, just under 70% were seen once. Co-extraction of RNA and DNA was performed on roughly 17-32 mg of unsorted bulk tissue. Those sampled were patients whose primary liver carcinoma was treated by surgical resection.

The receptor comes from a man aged 35 to 55 with primary liver carcinoma and hepatitis B virus infection. The sequencing sample was made of tumor-adjacent normal liver tissue. The chain uses TRBV20-1 and TRBJ2-7, with D perhaps given as TRBD1 or TRBD2 (5 bases each). The CDR3 spells CSAGSRDGSYEQYF. In DNA, the CDR3 is TGCAGTGCTGGGTCTAGGGACGGATCCTACGAGCAGTACTTC.